This TCR beta chain appears in the sequencing data of a study of OX40 agonist ivuxolimab in advanced cancers. Findings and caveats of the study: It was not determined which antigens were specifically recognized by the peripheral T cells that had undergone clonal expansion. On average, CD8+ T cells showed a greater number of expanded clones than CD4+.

The method was immunoSEQ multiplex PCR; TCRdb's version includes in-frame clones alone and lacks a portion of them. The sample consists of some 54,000 clones, 77% of them appearing once. CDR3 length: 17 residues. The junction had 8 bases not matched to a gene; V was cut back by 1 base and J by 3 bases. Germline values: CDR1 SEHNR, CDR2 FQNEAQ (reference sequence). A note on this clone: Antigen: not known.

The chain links TRBV7-9 to TRBJ2-3, with TRBD2 matching 9 bases. This receptor was obtained from an adult with an advanced solid tumor such as melanoma, head and neck, liver or kidney cancer. Here the sequenced sample was CD4+ or CD8+ T cells sorted from blood, taken in a trial of the OX40 agonist ivuxolimab. The CDR3 DNA sequence: TGTGCCAGCAGCTTAGAACGAGGACTAGCGCGGACAGATACGCAGTATTTT. Translation gives CASSLERGLARTDTQYF.